Below are 20 T cell receptor beta chains sequenced from a single sample in a study of blood T cell repertoires in COVID-19. Some clones are missing from TCRdb's copy, which holds only in-frame ones; the method was immunoSEQ multiplex PCR. The data contain 150,000 to 200,000 clones, approximately 92% of them singletons. Sample: peripheral blood. Receptor source: a man in his thirties or forties with COVID-19, enrolled during active disease.

The rearrangement links TRBV3-1 (or the pseudogene TRBV3-2) to TRBJ2-6, with 9 bases fitting TRBD2. The V gene end was trimmed by 5 bases and the J gene end by 2 bases; junction bases not matched to a gene: 7. There are 17 residues in the CDR3. Germline V gene sequence: CDR1 LGHDT, CDR2 YNNKEL (reference sequence). The CDR3 DNA sequence: TGTGCCAGCAGCTCCCTAGCGGGGTATACTGGGGCCAACGTCCTGACTTTC. Its protein product is CASSSLAGYTGANVLTF.

The rearrangement links TRBV6-2 or TRBV6-3 to TRBJ1-5; possibly TRBD1 for D (5 bases). Germline CDR1 and CDR2: MNHEY and SVGEGT. V lost 5 bases and J lost 4, with 12 bases in between. The CDR3 length is 14 residues. The CDR3 loop is CASSGVGGNQPQHF. CDR3 nucleotide sequence: TGTGCCAGCAGTGGAGTTGGGGGGAATCAGCCCCAGCATTTT.

For the CDR3, the DNA is TGCGCCAGCAGCCAAGACGCTGCCAGCTCCTACAATGAGCAGTTCTTC. This encodes CASSQDAASSYNEQFF. The chain uses TRBV4-1 and TRBJ2-1, with unresolved D. The length of the CDR3 is 16 residues. Between the trimmed V and J ends, which lost 0 bases and 0 bases, there was a span of 9 bases. Germline CDR1 and CDR2: MGHRA and YSYEKL.

The rearrangement joins TRBV25-1 to TRBJ1-2; 9 bases are shared with TRBD1. Germline V gene data show CDR1 as MGHDK and CDR2 as SYGVNS. The junction had 2 bases not matched to a gene; V was cut back by 3 bases and J by 6 bases. CDR3 length: 13 amino acids. The CDR3 bases are TGTGCCAGCAGTGACACAGGGGGCGATGGCTACACCTTC. It codes for CASSDTGGDGYTF.

This chain links TRBV14 with TRBJ1-5; no firm D call. The germline V gene has CDR1 SGHDN and CDR2 FVKESK. V shed 1 base and J shed 7 bases, with 8 bases lying between them. The CDR3 extends over 13 amino acids. The chain's CDR3 is CASSQGGRQPQHF. The CDR3 DNA is TGTGCCAGCAGCCAAGGCGGCAGACAGCCCCAGCATTTT. The whole variable domain, filled in from reference TRBV14 and TRBJ1-5, reads EAGVTQFPSHSVIEKGQTVTLRCDPISGHDNLYWYRRVMGKEIKFLLHFVKESKQDESGMPNNRFLAERTGGTYSTLKVQPAELEDSGVYFCASSQGGRQPQHFGDGTRLSIL.

The V call is TRBV6-2 or TRBV6-3, the J call TRBJ2-5, with 14 bases that match TRBD2. Germline-derived CDR1 and CDR2 are MNHEY and SVGEGT. The V segment lost 5 bases and the J segment 5 bases; nucleotides outside the gene matches: 4. The CDR3 contains 15 residues. The CDR3 here is CASSQRLAGGETQYF. CDR3 DNA: TGTGCCAGCAGTCAACGACTAGCGGGAGGGGAGACCCAGTACTTC.

The J gene is TRBJ1-2, the V gene TRBV21-1; the table gives TRBD1 as D, unverified against the DNA. TRBV21-1 is deemed a pseudogene. This CDR3 spans 17 amino acids. The CDR3 sequence is CASSITAGDLFNYGYTF. DNA for the CDR3: TGTGCCAGCAGCATTACGGCAGGGGACCTTTTTAACTATGGCTACACCTTC.

V and J are TRBV6-5 and TRBJ1-4; D is unresolved. V was pared by 5 bases and J by 3 bases, with 10 bases between. The CDR3 is 14 amino acids. Germline V lookup: CDR1 MNHEY, CDR2 SVGAGI. For the CDR3, the DNA is TGTGCCAGCAGTCCGGAGTGGGCTAATGAAAAACTGTTTTTT. Its protein product is CASSPEWANEKLFF.

The chain carries TRBV28 and TRBJ1-1; TRBD1 is a possible D gene (5 bases). The CDR3 contains 14 residues. From germline, CDR1 is MDHEN and CDR2 SYDVKM. V was pared by 7 bases and J by 0 bases, with 12 bases between. The CDR3 protein is CASKEGVMNTEAFF. The DNA for the CDR3 is TGTGCCAGCAAGGAAGGGGTAATGAACACTGAAGCTTTCTTT.

This chain joins TRBV5-1 and TRBJ2-3; 8 nucleotides align to TRBD2. V was pared by 5 bases and J by 1 base, with 9 bases of the junction left unmatched. Germline V gene data show CDR1 as SGHRS and CDR2 as YFSETQ. The CDR3 is 16 residues long. CDR3 bases: TGCGCCAGCAGAATGGGAAGCGGGAGTGGCACAGATACGCAGTATTTT. Amino acid sequence: CASRMGSGSGTDTQYF.

This chain links TRBV7-3 with TRBJ1-4; no definite D call. From germline, CDR1 is SGHTA and CDR2 FQGTGA. The CDR3 covers 17 residues. Trimming shortened V by 3 bases and J by 3 bases, and 17 bases separated the two germline ends. The CDR3 here is CASSLLRSDCANEKLFF. The DNA for the CDR3 is TGTGCCAGCAGCTTGCTAAGGTCAGACTGTGCTAATGAAAAACTGTTTTTT. The whole variable domain, remainder taken from reference TRBV7-3 and TRBJ1-4, is GAGVSQTPSNKVTEKGKYVELRCDPISGHTALYWYRQSLGQGPEFLIYFQGTGAADDSGLPNDRFFAVRPEGSVSTLKIQRTERGDSAVYLCASSLLRSDCANEKLFFGSGTQLSVL.

The V and J genes are TRBV4-1 and TRBJ1-3; D unresolved. V was pared by 2 bases and J by 4 bases, with 12 bases between. This CDR3 contains 15 residues. Germline V gene data show CDR1 as MGHRA and CDR2 as YSYEKL. CDR3 sequence: CASSQPTWSGNTIYF. The CDR3 DNA follows: TGCGCCAGCAGCCAACCTACCTGGTCCGGAAACACCATATATTTT.

V and J are TRBV19 and TRBJ2-7; 12 bases match TRBD1. The junction had 8 bases not matched to a gene; V was cut back by 11 bases and J by 6 bases. Germline V gene data show CDR1 as LNHDA and CDR2 as SQIVND (reference sequence). This CDR3 is 13 amino acids long. As DNA, the CDR3 is TGTGCCTCTTCCGGGACAGGGGGCGGCGAGCAGTACTTC. As protein: CASSGTGGGEQYF.

The J gene is TRBJ2-6, the V gene TRBV5-5, with unresolved D. Trimming stripped 4 bases from V and 0 bases from J, with 11 bases between. Germline CDR1 and CDR2: SGHKS and YYEKEE (reference sequence). The CDR3 has 16 amino acids. In DNA form, the CDR3 reads TGTGCCAGCAGCCCCCTCTTCCCCTCTGGGGCCAACGTCCTGACTTTC. It is translated as CASSPLFPSGANVLTF. The variable domain in full, with the rest retrieved from reference TRBV5-5 and TRBJ2-6, is DAGVTQSPTHLIKTRGQQVTLRCSPISGHKSVSWYQQVLGQGPQFIFQYYEKEERGRGNFPDRFSARQFPNYSSELNVNALLLGDSALYLCASSPLFPSGANVLTFGAGSRLTVL.

CDR3 sequence (DNA): TGCGCCAGCAGCCAAGAGAGACAGGGTCAGGCTTTCTTT. Residues: CASSQERQGQAFF. The rearrangement links TRBV4-3 to TRBJ1-1, with TRBD1 matching over 7 bases. Germline V CDR1 and CDR2: LGHNA, YSLEER. This CDR3 has 13 residues. Losses at the gene ends were 0 bases for V and 11 bases for J; bases not matched to a gene: 6.

The chain employs TRBV27 and TRBJ1-6, with 7 positions matching TRBD1. Germline V lookup: CDR1 MNHEY, CDR2 SMNVEV (reference sequence). V gave up 5 bases and J gave up 8 bases; unmatched junction bases: 6. The CDR3 spans 14 residues. The CDR3 loop is CASSGWDRYSPLHF. The CDR3 nucleotides are TGTGCCAGCAGTGGTTGGGACAGATATTCACCCCTCCACTTT.

The V call is TRBV5-6, the J call TRBJ2-1, with D hard to call. The CDR3 contains 15 residues. Looked up from germline, CDR1 is SGHDT and CDR2 is YYEEEE. V dropped 4 bases and J dropped 0 bases, with 11 bases sitting between them. The CDR3 reads CASSPSLSSYNEQFF. The CDR3 coding sequence is TGTGCCAGCAGCCCTTCTTTGAGCTCCTACAATGAGCAGTTCTTC.

The genes are TRBV6-5 and TRBJ2-2, with TRBD1 as a possible D gene (5 bases). The CDR3 loop spans 12 amino acids. V lost 7 bases to trimming and J lost 7 bases, with 10 bases between them. From germline, CDR1 is MNHEY and CDR2 SVGAGI. The CDR3 here is CASNRGGGELFF. CDR3 in DNA: TGTGCCAGCAATAGGGGTGGCGGGGAGCTGTTTTTT.

This chain joins TRBV10-3 and TRBJ2-7; 7 bases map to TRBD2. Germline CDR1 reads ENHRY; CDR2 reads SYGVKD. J lost 1 base, V lost 8 bases, and 11 bases had no gene match. This CDR3 spans 15 amino acids. The CDR3 sequence is CAIGRLAALSYEQYF. The DNA for the CDR3 is TGTGCCATCGGGCGGCTAGCGGCCCTTTCCTACGAGCAGTACTTC.

This chain links TRBV11-2 with TRBJ2-1; the match to TRBD2 covers 7 bases. The germline V gene has CDR1 SGHAT and CDR2 FQNNGV. With 6 bases clipped from V and 7 bases from J, the junction kept 9 bases outside the gene matches. The CDR3 contains 14 residues. The CDR3 here is CASSIGRLANEQFF. In nucleotides, the CDR3 is TGTGCCAGCAGTATTGGGCGACTAGCAAATGAGCAGTTCTTC.